This paragraph covers one T cell receptor beta chain sequence. Unmatched junction bases numbered 7, after V lost 4 bases and J lost 7 bases. Germline V lookup: CDR1 SNHLY, CDR2 FYNNEI. This CDR3 is 14 amino acids long. This specimen belongs to a study of T cell responses to AZD1222 COVID-19 vaccine. Assay used: immunoSEQ multiplex PCR; TCRdb lists only in-frame clones, some missing. Among over 150,000 clones listed, roughly 87% were seen once. The V and J genes are TRBV2 and TRBJ1-5; 7 bases align to TRBD1. The sequence derives from an adult in good health. This material consisted of peripheral blood, taken on day 0 of AZD1222 vaccination. The CDR3: CASSGQGSGQPQHF. CDR3 in DNA: TGTGCCAGCAGTGGACAGGGTTCAGGACAGCCCCAGCATTTT.